This T cell receptor beta chain came from a study of blood T cell repertoires in COVID-19. Overall study context: Sites in the United States, Italy and Spain provided acute and convalescent COVID-19 samples. T cells, B-cell-depleted T cells, or PBMCs provided the cDNA or gDNA that served as material.

Authors' analysis steps: For nucleated cells, counts were estimated from reference gene primer amplification. TCRdb keeps only in-frame clones here, not all; method: immunoSEQ multiplex PCR. The D gene and trimming were derived from the DNA, and the V and J assignments and clone size from that table. The sample comprises 35,000 to 45,000 clones, about nine tenths of which are singletons, and 20% to 25% rests with the top ten. V shed 4 bases and J shed 1 base, with 9 bases lying between them. CDR3 length equals 14 residues. Germline loops: CDR1 WNHNN, CDR2 SYGVQD (reference sequence). The chain carries TRBV10-1 and TRBJ2-3; D unresolved. Sequencing was done on a sample of peripheral blood. The receptor comes from a man aged 55-75 years with acute or convalescent COVID-19. The CDR3 is CASSARVGTDTQYF. The CDR3 DNA reads as TGCGCCAGCAGTGCCCGGGTTGGCACAGATACGCAGTATTTT.